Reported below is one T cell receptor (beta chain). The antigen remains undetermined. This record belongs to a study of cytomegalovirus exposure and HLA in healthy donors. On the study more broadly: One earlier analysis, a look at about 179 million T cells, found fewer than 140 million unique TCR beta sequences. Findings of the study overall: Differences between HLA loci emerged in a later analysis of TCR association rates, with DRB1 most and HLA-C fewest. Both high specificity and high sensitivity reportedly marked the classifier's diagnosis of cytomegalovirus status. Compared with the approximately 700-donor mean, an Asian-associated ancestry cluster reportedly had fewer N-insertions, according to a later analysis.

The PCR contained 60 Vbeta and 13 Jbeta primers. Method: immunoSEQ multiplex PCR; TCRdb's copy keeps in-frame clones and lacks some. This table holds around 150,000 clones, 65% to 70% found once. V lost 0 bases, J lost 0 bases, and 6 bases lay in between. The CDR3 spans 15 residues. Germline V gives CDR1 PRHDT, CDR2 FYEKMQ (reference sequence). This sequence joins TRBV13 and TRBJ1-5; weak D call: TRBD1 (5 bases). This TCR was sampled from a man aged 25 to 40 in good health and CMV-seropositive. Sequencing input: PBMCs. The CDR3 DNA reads TGTGCCAGCAGCTTAGGACAGGATAGCAATCAGCCCCAGCATTTT. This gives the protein CASSLGQDSNQPQHF.